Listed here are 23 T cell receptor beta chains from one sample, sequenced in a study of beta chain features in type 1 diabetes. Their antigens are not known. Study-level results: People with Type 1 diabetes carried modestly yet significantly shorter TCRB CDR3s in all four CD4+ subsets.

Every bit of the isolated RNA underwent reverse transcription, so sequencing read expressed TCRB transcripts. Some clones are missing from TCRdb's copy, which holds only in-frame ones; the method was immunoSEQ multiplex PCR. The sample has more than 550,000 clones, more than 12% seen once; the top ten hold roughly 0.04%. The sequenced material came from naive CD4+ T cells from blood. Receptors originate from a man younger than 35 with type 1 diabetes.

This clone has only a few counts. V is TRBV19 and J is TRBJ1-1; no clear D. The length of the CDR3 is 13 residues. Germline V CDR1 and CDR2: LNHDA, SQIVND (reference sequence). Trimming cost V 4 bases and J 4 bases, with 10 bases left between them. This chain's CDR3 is CASSKSGITEAFF. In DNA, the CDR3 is TGTGCCAGTAGTAAGTCGGGGATCACTGAAGCTTTCTTT.

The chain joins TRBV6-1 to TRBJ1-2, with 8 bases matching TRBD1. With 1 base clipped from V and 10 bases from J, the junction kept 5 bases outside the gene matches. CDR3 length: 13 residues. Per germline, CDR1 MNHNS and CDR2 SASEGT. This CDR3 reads CASSEERQGHYTF. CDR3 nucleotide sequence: TGTGCCAGCAGTGAAGAAAGACAGGGGCACTACACCTTC.

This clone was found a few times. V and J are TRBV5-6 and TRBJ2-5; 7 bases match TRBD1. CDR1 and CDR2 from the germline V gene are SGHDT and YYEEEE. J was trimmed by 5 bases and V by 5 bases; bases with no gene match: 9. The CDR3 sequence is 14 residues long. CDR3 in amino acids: CASSPSGGSETQYF. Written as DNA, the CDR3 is TGTGCCAGCAGTCCCTCAGGGGGTTCCGAGACCCAGTACTTC.

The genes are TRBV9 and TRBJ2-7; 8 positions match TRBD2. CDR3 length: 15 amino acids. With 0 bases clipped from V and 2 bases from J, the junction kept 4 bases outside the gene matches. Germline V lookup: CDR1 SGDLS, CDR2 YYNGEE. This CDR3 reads CASSVGIAGTYEQYF. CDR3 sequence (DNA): TGTGCCAGCAGCGTAGGGATAGCGGGAACCTACGAGCAGTACTTC.

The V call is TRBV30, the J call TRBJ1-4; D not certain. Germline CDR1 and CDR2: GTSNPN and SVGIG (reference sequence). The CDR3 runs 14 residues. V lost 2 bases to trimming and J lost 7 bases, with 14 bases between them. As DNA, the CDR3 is TGTGCCTGGAGTCCCGGGCCCCTGGGTGAAAAACTGTTTTTT. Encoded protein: CAWSPGPLGEKLFF.

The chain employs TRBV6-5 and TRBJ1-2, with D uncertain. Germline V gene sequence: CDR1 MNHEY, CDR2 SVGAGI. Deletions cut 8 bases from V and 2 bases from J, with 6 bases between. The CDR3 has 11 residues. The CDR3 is CASWNNYGYTF. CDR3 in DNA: TGTGCCAGCTGGAACAACTATGGCTACACCTTC.

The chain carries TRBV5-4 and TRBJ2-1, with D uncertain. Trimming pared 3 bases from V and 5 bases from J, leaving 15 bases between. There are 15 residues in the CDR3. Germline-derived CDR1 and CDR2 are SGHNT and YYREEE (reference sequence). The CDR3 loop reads CASSSGPELNNEQFF. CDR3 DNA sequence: TGTGCCAGCAGCTCAGGCCCCGAGTTGAACAATGAGCAGTTCTTC.

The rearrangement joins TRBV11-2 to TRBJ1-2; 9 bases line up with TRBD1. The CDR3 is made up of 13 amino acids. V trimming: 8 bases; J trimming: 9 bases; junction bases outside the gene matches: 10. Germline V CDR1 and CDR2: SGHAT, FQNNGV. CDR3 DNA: TGTGCCAGCGGACAGACCGGGACAGGGAGCTACACCTTC. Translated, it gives CASGQTGTGSYTF.

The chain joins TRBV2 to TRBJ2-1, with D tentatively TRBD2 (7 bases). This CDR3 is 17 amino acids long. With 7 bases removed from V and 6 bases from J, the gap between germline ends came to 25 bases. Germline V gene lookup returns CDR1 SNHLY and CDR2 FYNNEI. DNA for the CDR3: TGTGCCAGCACCCACCAGGGAGGGGGGGCGGTCGGCAATGAGCAGTTCTTC. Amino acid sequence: CASTHQGGGAVGNEQFF.

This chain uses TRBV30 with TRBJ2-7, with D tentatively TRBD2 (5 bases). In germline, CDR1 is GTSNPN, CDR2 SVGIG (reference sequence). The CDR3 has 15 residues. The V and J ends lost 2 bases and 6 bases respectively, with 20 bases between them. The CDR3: CAWSLGSHYFAEQYF. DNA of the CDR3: TGTGCCTGGAGTCTAGGGAGTCACTATTTCGCCGAGCAGTACTTC.

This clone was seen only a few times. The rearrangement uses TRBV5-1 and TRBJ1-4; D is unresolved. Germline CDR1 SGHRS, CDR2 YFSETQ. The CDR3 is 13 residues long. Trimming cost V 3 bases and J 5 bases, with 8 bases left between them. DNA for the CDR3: TGCGCCAGCAGCTCCGGGCCGAATGAAAAACTGTTTTTT. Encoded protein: CASSSGPNEKLFF.

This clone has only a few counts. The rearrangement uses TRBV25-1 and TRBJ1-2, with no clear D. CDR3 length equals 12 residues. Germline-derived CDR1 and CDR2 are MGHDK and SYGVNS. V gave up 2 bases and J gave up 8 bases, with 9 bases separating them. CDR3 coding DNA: TGTGCCAGCAGTGAAGGAGTGGGGGGCTACACCTTC. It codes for CASSEGVGGYTF.

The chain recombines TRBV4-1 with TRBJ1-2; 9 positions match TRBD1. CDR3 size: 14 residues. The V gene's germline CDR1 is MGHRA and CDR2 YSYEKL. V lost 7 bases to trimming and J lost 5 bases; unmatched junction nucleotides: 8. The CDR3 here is CASTTTGGAYGYTF. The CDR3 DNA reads TGCGCCAGCACCACAACAGGGGGCGCTTATGGCTACACCTTC.

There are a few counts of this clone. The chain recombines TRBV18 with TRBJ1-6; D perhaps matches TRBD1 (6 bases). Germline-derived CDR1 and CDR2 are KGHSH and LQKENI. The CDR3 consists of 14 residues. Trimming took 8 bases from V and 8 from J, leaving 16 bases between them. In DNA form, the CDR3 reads TGTGCCAGCGCGCAGGGGAGGGTGGATTCACCCCTCCACTTT. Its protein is CASAQGRVDSPLHF.

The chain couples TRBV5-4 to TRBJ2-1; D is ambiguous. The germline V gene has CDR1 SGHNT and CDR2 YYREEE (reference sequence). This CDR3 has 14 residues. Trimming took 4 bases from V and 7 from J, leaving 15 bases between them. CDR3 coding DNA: TGTGCCAGCAGCCTCTGGGGTCTGGGGAATGAGCAGTTCTTC. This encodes CASSLWGLGNEQFF.

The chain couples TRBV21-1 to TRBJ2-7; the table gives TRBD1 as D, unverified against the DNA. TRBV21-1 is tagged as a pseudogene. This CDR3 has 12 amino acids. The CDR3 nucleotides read TGTGCCAGCAGCATTGCAGGGCACGAGCAGTACTTC. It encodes CASSIAGHEQYF.

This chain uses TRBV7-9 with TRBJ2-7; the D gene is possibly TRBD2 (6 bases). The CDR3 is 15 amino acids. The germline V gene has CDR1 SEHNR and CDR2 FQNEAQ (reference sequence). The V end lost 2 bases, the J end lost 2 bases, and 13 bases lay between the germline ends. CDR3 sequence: CASSLTGGTTYEQYF. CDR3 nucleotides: TGTGCCAGCAGCTTAACTGGGGGGACGACCTACGAGCAGTACTTC.

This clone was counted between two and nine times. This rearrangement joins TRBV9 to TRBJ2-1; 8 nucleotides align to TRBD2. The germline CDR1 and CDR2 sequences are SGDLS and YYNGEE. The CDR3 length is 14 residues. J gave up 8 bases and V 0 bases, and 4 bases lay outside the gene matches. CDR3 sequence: CASSVEGLDHEQFF. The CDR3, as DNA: TGTGCCAGCAGCGTAGAGGGACTAGACCATGAGCAGTTCTTC.

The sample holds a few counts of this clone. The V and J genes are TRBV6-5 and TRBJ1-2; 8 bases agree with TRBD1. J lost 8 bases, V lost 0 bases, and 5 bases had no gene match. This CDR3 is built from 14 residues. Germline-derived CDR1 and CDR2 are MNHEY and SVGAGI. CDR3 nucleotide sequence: TGTGCCAGCAGTTACTCCGGCAGGGGGCAAGGCTACACCTTC. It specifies CASSYSGRGQGYTF.

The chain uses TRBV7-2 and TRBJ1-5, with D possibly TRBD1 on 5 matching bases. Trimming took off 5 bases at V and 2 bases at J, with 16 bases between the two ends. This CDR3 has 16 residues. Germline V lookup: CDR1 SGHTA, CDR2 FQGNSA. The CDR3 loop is CASSTRGGRGNQPQHF. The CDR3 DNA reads TGTGCCAGCAGCACCCGGGGGGGACGCGGCAATCAGCCCCAGCATTTT.

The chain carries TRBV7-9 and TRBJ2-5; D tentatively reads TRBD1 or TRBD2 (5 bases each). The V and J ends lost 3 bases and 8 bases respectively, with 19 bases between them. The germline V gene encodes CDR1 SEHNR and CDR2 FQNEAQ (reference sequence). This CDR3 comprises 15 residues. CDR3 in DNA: TGTGCCAGCAGCTTCTTCGGGACCCATCGGGGAACCCAGTACTTC. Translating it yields CASSFFGTHRGTQYF.

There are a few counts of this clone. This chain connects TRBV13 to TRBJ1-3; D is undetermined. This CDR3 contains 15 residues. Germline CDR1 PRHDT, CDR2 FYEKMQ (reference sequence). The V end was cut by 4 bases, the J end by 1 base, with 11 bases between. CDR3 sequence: CASSSRPVSGNTIYF. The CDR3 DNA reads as TGTGCCAGCAGCTCCAGGCCGGTTTCTGGAAACACCATATATTTT.

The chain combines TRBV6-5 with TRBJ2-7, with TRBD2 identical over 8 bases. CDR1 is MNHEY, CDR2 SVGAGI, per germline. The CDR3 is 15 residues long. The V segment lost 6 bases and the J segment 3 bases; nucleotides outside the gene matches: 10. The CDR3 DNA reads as TGTGCCAGCAGCCAACGGGGGGGGAACATCTACGAGCAGTACTTC. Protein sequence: CASSQRGGNIYEQYF.